This TCR beta chain emerged from a study of spatial heterogeneity in lung cancer. Across the whole study: Sequence detection consistently recorded a greater number of beta-chain than alpha-chain sequences. Study outcomes and limitations: For expanded intratumoral alpha and beta TCRs, counts tracked tumor mutation counts.

Time point defined: sample taken at primary tumor resection. Whole RNA obtained from tumor, nontumor lung or frozen PBMC underwent sequencing without sorting. This clonotype counts as medium-sized. What it binds is not known. This beta chain is an off-target read within a library intended for alpha chains, so its frequency means little. TCRdb itself ran the 5' RACE reads through MiXCR, one entry per CDR3 protein. The sample carries roughly 5,000 distinct CDR3 sequences, 5.5% to 8% recorded once. This specimen was lung tumor tissue, taken at surgery. The sequence came from a female donor with early-stage non-small cell lung cancer.

The CDR3 DNA follows: TGCGCCAGCCAAGGGTGGGAGGGATCTGAAGCTTTCTTT. As protein: CASQGWEGSEAFF. The genes are TRBV10-1 and TRBJ1-1; D call uncertain. In germline, CDR1 is WNHNN, CDR2 SYGVQD (reference sequence). Trimming took 8 bases from V and 6 from J, leaving 16 bases between them. CDR3 length: 13 amino acids.